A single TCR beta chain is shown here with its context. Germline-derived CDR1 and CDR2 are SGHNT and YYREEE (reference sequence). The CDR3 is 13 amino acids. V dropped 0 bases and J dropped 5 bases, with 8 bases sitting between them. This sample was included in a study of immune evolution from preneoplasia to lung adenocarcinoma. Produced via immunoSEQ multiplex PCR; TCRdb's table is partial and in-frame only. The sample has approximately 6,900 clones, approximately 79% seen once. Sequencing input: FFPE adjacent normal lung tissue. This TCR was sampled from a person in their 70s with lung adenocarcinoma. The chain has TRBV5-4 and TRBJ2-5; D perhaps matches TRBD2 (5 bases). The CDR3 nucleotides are TGTGCCAGCAGCTTGGTTCCGGGGGAGACCCAGTACTTC. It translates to CASSLVPGETQYF. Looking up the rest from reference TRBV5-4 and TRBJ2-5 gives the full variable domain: ETGVTQSPTHLIKTRGQQVTLRCSSQSGHNTVSWYQQALGQGPQFIFQYYREEENGRGNFPPRFSGLQFPNYSSELNVNALELDDSALYLCASSLVPGETQYFGPGTRLLVL.